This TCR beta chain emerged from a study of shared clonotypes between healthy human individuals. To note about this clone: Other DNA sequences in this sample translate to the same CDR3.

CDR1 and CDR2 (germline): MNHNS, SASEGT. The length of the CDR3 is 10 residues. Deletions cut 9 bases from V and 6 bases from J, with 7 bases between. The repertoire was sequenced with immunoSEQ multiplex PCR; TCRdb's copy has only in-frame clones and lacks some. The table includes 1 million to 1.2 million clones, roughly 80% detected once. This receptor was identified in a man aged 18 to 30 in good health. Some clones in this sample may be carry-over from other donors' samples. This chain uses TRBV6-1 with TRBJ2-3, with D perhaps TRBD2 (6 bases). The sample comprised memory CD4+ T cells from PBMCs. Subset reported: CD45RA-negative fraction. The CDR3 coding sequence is TGTGCCAGTGGAGGGGATACGCAGTATTTT. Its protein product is CASGGDTQYF.